The entry below describes one T cell receptor beta chain. Clones were sequenced by immunoSEQ multiplex PCR, and TCRdb holds only the in-frame ones, with some missing. The table has 39,000 or so clones, roughly 91% seen once. The sample comes from a study of T cell changes during pregnancy in multiple sclerosis. The ends were cut back, 3 bases at V and 0 bases at J, with 15 bases in the middle. The length of the CDR3 is 16 residues. Per the germline V gene, CDR1 is GTSNPN and CDR2 is SVGIG (reference sequence). J is TRBJ1-3 and V is TRBV30; D may be TRBD1 (5 bases). The origin of this receptor is a female donor with multiple sclerosis, enrolled in a pregnancy study. Sequencing used CD8+ T cells from peripheral blood mononuclear cells, obtained in the first trimester of pregnancy. Written as DNA, the CDR3 is TGTGCCTGGAGGGACTACCAGGGCCCCTCTGGAAACACCATATATTTT. It encodes CAWRDYQGPSGNTIYF.